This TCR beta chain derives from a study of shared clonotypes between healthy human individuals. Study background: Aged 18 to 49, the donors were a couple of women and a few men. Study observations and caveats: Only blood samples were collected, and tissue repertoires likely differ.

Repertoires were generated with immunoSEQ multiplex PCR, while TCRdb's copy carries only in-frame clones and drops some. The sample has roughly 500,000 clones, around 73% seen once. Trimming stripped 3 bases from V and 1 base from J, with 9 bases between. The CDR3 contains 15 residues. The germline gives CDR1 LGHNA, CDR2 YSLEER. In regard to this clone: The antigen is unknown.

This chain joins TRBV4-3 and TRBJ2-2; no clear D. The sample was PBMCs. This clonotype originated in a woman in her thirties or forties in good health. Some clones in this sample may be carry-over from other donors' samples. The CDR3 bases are TGCGCCAGCAGCCAGGGAAGAGGGAACACCGGGGAGCTGTTTTTT. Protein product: CASSQGRGNTGELFF.